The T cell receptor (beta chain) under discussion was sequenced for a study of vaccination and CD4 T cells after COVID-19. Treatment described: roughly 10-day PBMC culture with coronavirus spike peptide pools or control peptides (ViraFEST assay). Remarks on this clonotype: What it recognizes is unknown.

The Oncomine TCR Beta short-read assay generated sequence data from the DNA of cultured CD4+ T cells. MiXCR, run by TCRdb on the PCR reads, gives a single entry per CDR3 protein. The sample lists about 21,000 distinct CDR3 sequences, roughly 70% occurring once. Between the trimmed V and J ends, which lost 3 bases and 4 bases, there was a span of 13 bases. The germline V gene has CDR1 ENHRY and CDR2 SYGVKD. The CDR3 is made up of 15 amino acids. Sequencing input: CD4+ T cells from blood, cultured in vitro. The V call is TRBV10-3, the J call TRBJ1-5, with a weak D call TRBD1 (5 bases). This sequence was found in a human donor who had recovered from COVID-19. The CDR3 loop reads CAISDVGAGNQPQHF. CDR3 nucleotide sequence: TGTGCCATCAGTGATGTTGGGGCCGGGAATCAGCCCCAGCATTTT.